The 32 T cell receptor beta chains listed next were all sequenced from one sample in a study of blood T cell repertoires in COVID-19. Repertoires were generated with immunoSEQ multiplex PCR, while TCRdb's copy carries only in-frame clones and drops some. The data hold approximately 100,000 clones, with 70% to 90% observed a single time. Sequencing was performed on peripheral blood. The receptors were sampled from a human donor with COVID-19, enrolled during active disease. The donor label of this sample is uncertain.

CDR3 bases: TGCGCCAGTCGGGTAGCGGCAGACACCGGGGAGCTGTTTTTT. Protein product: CASRVAADTGELFF. The chain recombines TRBV10-1 with TRBJ2-2, with D maybe TRBD2 (6 bases). The CDR3 has 14 residues. The V gene's germline CDR1 is WNHNN and CDR2 SYGVQD (reference sequence). Trimming took off 9 bases at V and 3 bases at J, with 14 bases between the two ends.

This chain connects TRBV6-1 to TRBJ1-5; D is uncertain. CDR3 length equals 14 residues. Germline CDR1 MNHNS, CDR2 SASEGT. Trimming pared 0 bases from V and 3 bases from J, leaving 6 bases between. The CDR3 sequence: CASSEASDNQPQHF. CDR3 in DNA: TGTGCCAGCAGTGAAGCGTCAGACAATCAGCCCCAGCATTTT.

V and J are TRBV11-2 and TRBJ2-3; D possibly corresponds to TRBD1 (5 bases). Between the trimmed V and J ends, which lost 0 bases and 3 bases, there was a span of 16 bases. This CDR3 contains 17 residues. The germline V gene has CDR1 SGHAT and CDR2 FQNNGV. The CDR3 spells CASSLESRGLGTDTQYF. The CDR3 DNA reads as TGTGCCAGCAGCTTAGAGTCTAGGGGTCTAGGAACAGATACGCAGTATTTT.

This clone was seen a single time. This chain uses TRBV5-1 with TRBJ2-1, with 10 bases matching TRBD1. Per the germline V gene, CDR1 is SGHRS and CDR2 is YFSETQ. The CDR3 covers 15 residues. Unmatched junction bases numbered 8, after V lost 4 bases and J lost 7 bases. CDR3 sequence (DNA): TGCGCCAGCAGCATAGACAGGGGGCGCGCAAATGAGCAGTTCTTC. This encodes CASSIDRGRANEQFF.

The chain carries TRBV27 and TRBJ2-2, with 8 bases aligning to TRBD1. J gave up 4 bases and V 4 bases, and 2 bases lay outside the gene matches. The V gene's germline CDR1 is MNHEY and CDR2 SMNVEV (reference sequence). CDR3 length equals 14 residues. CDR3 DNA: TGTGCCAGCAGTTGGACAGGGCCCACCGGGGAGCTGTTTTTT. Translating gives CASSWTGPTGELFF.

This clone has more than one count but fewer than ten. The V gene is TRBV4-1, the J gene TRBJ2-1; 9 bases fit TRBD1. The V gene end was trimmed by 1 base and the J gene end by 7 bases; junction bases not matched to a gene: 20. CDR1 and CDR2 from the germline V gene are MGHRA and YSYEKL. The CDR3 spans 20 residues. The CDR3 protein is CASSQGPLRRDRVFENEQFF. The CDR3 DNA follows: TGCGCCAGCAGCCAAGGGCCTCTCCGACGGGACAGGGTTTTTGAAAATGAGCAGTTCTTC.

The V call is TRBV5-4, the J call TRBJ2-7; D is perhaps TRBD1 (6 bases). Trimming took 0 bases from V and 7 from J, leaving 11 bases between them. This CDR3 region has 13 residues. The V gene's germline CDR1 is SGHNT and CDR2 YYREEE (reference sequence). CDR3 loop: CASSLAGVQEQYF. CDR3 bases: TGTGCCAGCAGCTTGGCAGGGGTCCAGGAGCAGTACTTC.

This clone was detected once. The chain employs TRBV12-3 or TRBV12-4 and TRBJ1-5; D ambiguous. The CDR3 runs to 13 residues. V was cut by 6 bases and J by 11 bases, with 17 bases left in between. CDR3 amino acids: CASSSGIAVAQHF. CDR3 nucleotides: TGTGCCAGCAGCTCAGGTATAGCGGTAGCCCAGCATTTT.

CDR3 bases: TGTGCCAGTAGTATAGACACCCGAGGCGGCTACACCTTC. As protein: CASSIDTRGGYTF. This chain uses TRBV19 with TRBJ1-2, with D hard to call. Germline loops: CDR1 LNHDA, CDR2 SQIVND (reference sequence). V was clipped by 0 bases and J by 8 bases, with 10 bases between them. This CDR3 has 13 residues.

Written as DNA, the CDR3 is TGTGCCAGCAGTTACCCTGGTGAGACCCTCCACTTT. Protein: CASSYPGETLHF. The chain carries TRBV6-6 and TRBJ1-6; D is undetermined. V lost 2 bases, J lost 14 bases, and 10 bases lay in between. The CDR3 has 12 residues. Germline V gene data show CDR1 as MNHNY and CDR2 as SVGAGI (reference sequence).

This rearrangement joins TRBV7-3 to TRBJ2-3, with 9 nucleotides matching TRBD2. In germline, CDR1 is SGHTA, CDR2 FQGTGA. With 2 bases clipped from V and 4 bases from J, the junction kept 7 bases outside the gene matches. This CDR3 is built from 16 residues. The CDR3 spells CASSLFSSGVSDTQYF. The CDR3 region has the DNA TGTGCCAGCAGCTTATTCTCTAGCGGGGTGTCAGATACGCAGTATTTT.

This sequence joins TRBV2 and TRBJ1-4; 7 bases map to TRBD1. V lost 7 bases, J lost 7 bases, and 12 bases stayed unmatched. The CDR3 is 15 residues long. Per the germline V gene, CDR1 is SNHLY and CDR2 is FYNNEI. The CDR3 coding sequence is TGTGCCAGCACGGTCGACAGGGTTTTTGGTGAAAAACTGTTTTTT. Amino acid sequence: CASTVDRVFGEKLFF.

The gene calls are TRBV11-2 and TRBJ2-7; a possible D gene is TRBD2 (5 bases). Trimming stripped 1 base from V and 6 bases from J, with 16 bases between. The CDR3 is 15 residues long. Looked up from germline, CDR1 is SGHAT and CDR2 is FQNNGV. Written as DNA, the CDR3 is TGTGCCAGCAGCTTAGCCCCCGGGGTGGCCTTCGAGCAGTACTTC. Protein product: CASSLAPGVAFEQYF.

As DNA, the CDR3 is TGTGCCAGCAGCTTGGGTCAGGTAGCGGGAGGGGAGACCCAGTACTTC. Its protein is CASSLGQVAGGETQYF. This chain connects TRBV13 to TRBJ2-5; 11 positions agree with TRBD2. CDR1 is PRHDT and CDR2 is FYEKMQ in the germline V gene (reference sequence). The ends lost 3 bases at V and 5 bases at J; junction bases unmatched: 8. The CDR3 is 16 amino acids.

This clone was observed a handful of times. This sequence joins TRBV6-5 and TRBJ2-2, with D tentatively TRBD2 (6 bases). CDR3 size: 14 residues. V lost 6 bases and J lost 6, with 14 bases in between. Germline V lookup: CDR1 MNHEY, CDR2 SVGAGI. This chain's CDR3 is CASRRDAGSGELFF. CDR3 sequence (DNA): TGTGCCAGCAGGCGGGACGCGGGGTCCGGGGAGCTGTTTTTT.

This chain connects TRBV27 to TRBJ1-2; TRBD1 agrees at 7 bases. The CDR3 spans 14 residues. Trimming cost V 5 bases and J 4 bases; bases outside gene matches: 7. Germline V gene data show CDR1 as MNHEY and CDR2 as SMNVEV (reference sequence). CDR3 sequence (DNA): TGTGCCAGCAGTGCGCTGGGACAGCCCTATGGCTACACCTTC. Protein product: CASSALGQPYGYTF.

V gene TRBV7-3 combines with J gene TRBJ1-1, with TRBD1 matching 7 bases. CDR1 is SGHTA and CDR2 is FQGTGA in the germline V gene. Trimming cost V 5 bases and J 4 bases; bases outside gene matches: 4. The length of the CDR3 is 13 residues. Here the CDR3 reads CASSVSGGTEAFF. The CDR3 DNA reads as TGTGCCAGCAGCGTTTCAGGGGGCACTGAAGCTTTCTTT.

V usage is TRBV2 and J usage is TRBJ1-2, with TRBD1 as a possible D gene (6 bases). The germline V gene has CDR1 SNHLY and CDR2 FYNNEI. The CDR3 covers 15 residues. Deletions cut 6 bases from V and 2 bases from J, with 16 bases between. The CDR3 nucleotides are TGTGCCAGCAGCTCGACAGGAGAACCCAACTATGGCTACACCTTC. Amino acid sequence: CASSSTGEPNYGYTF.

The chain joins TRBV7-9 to TRBJ2-1; 11 bases are a match to TRBD2. Germline V gene data show CDR1 as SEHNR and CDR2 as FQNEAQ (reference sequence). V lost 8 bases to trimming and J lost 9 bases; unmatched junction nucleotides: 9. The CDR3 contains 14 residues. CDR3 sequence reads: CASVLLAGVGEQFF. CDR3 in DNA: TGTGCCAGCGTCCTACTAGCGGGAGTTGGTGAGCAGTTCTTC.

The chain joins TRBV4-1 to TRBJ2-2, with TRBD2 matching over 13 bases. The length of the CDR3 is 16 residues. The germline V gene has CDR1 MGHRA and CDR2 YSYEKL. Unmatched junction bases numbered 4, after V lost 7 bases and J lost 2 bases. CDR3: CASTGLAGANTGELFF. The CDR3, as DNA: TGCGCCAGCACCGGACTAGCGGGGGCCAACACCGGGGAGCTGTTTTTT.

The chain is built from TRBV7-6 and TRBJ1-3, with no clear D. Germline CDR1 reads SGHVS; CDR2 reads FNYEAQ. The CDR3 length is 13 residues. V was trimmed by 8 bases and J by 4 bases, leaving 12 bases between them. CDR3 amino acids: CASRDASGNTIYF. Written as DNA, the CDR3 is TGTGCCAGCCGCGATGCGTCCGGAAACACCATATATTTT.

This chain links TRBV7-9 with TRBJ1-5; a weak D match, TRBD1 (6 bases). Germline CDR1 reads SEHNR; CDR2 reads FQNEAQ (reference sequence). The CDR3 loop spans 17 amino acids. V was trimmed by 7 bases and J by 4 bases, leaving 23 bases between them. CDR3 loop: CASNHPPGQGINQPQHF. DNA for the CDR3: TGTGCCAGCAATCACCCTCCGGGGCAGGGGATAAATCAGCCCCAGCATTTT.

This chain uses TRBV18 with TRBJ2-2; D perhaps matches TRBD1 (5 bases). The CDR3 totals 16 residues. The V and J ends lost 3 bases and 2 bases respectively, with 13 bases between them. The germline V gene encodes CDR1 KGHSH and CDR2 LQKENI. As DNA, the CDR3 is TGTGCCAGCTCACCGATGGTTCAGGGAAACACCGGGGAGCTGTTTTTT. Protein: CASSPMVQGNTGELFF.

The chain couples TRBV27 to TRBJ2-3; TRBD1 agrees at 9 bases. This CDR3 contains 14 residues. V lost 5 bases and J lost 4; bases outside the gene matches: 4. The V gene's germline CDR1 is MNHEY and CDR2 SMNVEV (reference sequence). CDR3 sequence: CASSGQGFPDTQYF. In DNA form, the CDR3 reads TGTGCCAGCAGTGGACAGGGGTTTCCAGATACGCAGTATTTT.

The chain combines TRBV28 with TRBJ1-5; TRBD1 aligns across 7 bases. Germline lookup yields CDR1 MDHEN and CDR2 SYDVKM. This CDR3 comprises 16 residues. Trimming cost V 6 bases and J 2 bases; bases outside gene matches: 10. CDR3 nucleotide sequence: TGTGCCAGCAGGGTTATGACAGGGTCTGGCAATCAGCCCCAGCATTTT. Translated, it gives CASRVMTGSGNQPQHF.

The rearrangement joins TRBV6-5 to TRBJ1-1; no clear D. Trimming took off 0 bases at V and 3 bases at J, with 11 bases between the two ends. This CDR3 has 15 amino acids. The V gene's germline CDR1 is MNHEY and CDR2 SVGAGI. The CDR3 here is CASSYSALRYTEAFF. CDR3 DNA sequence: TGTGCCAGCAGTTACTCGGCCTTGAGGTACACTGAAGCTTTCTTT.

The chain uses TRBV3-1 (or the pseudogene TRBV3-2) and TRBJ2-5; 9 bases agree with TRBD1. Losses at the gene ends were 4 bases for V and 2 bases for J; bases not matched to a gene: 8. The CDR3 has 16 amino acids. Germline CDR1 reads LGHDT; CDR2 reads YNNKEL (reference sequence). Here the CDR3 reads CASSRAGQGNQETQYF. In nucleotides, the CDR3 is TGTGCCAGCAGCCGGGCGGGACAGGGAAATCAAGAGACCCAGTACTTC.

V and J are TRBV7-2 and TRBJ2-2, with 7 bases that match TRBD1. CDR1 is SGHTA and CDR2 is FQGNSA in the germline V gene. V lost 6 bases to trimming and J lost 0 bases; unmatched junction nucleotides: 7. The CDR3 extends over 16 amino acids. The CDR3 coding sequence is TGTGCCAGCAGGCAACCAACAGGGGCGAACACCGGGGAGCTGTTTTTT. Amino acid sequence: CASRQPTGANTGELFF.

V gene TRBV6-5 combines with J gene TRBJ1-1; 10 bases are a match to TRBD1. CDR1 is MNHEY, CDR2 SVGAGI, per germline. This CDR3 region has 15 residues. Trimming cost V 7 bases and J 7 bases; bases outside gene matches: 12. The CDR3 DNA reads as TGTGCCAGCAACCCGACCGGGACAGGGGTTGATGAAGCTTTCTTT. It encodes CASNPTGTGVDEAFF.

Only one count was recorded for this clone. The chain combines TRBV19 with TRBJ1-1, with 8 bases aligning to TRBD1. The CDR3 loop spans 14 amino acids. Germline V gene lookup returns CDR1 LNHDA and CDR2 SQIVND (reference sequence). Trimming cost V 4 bases and J 2 bases; bases outside gene matches: 3. CDR3 DNA: TGTGCCAGTAGTACGGACAGGGAAAACACTGAAGCTTTCTTT. Translating it yields CASSTDRENTEAFF. Together with reference TRBV19 and TRBJ1-1, the CDR3 gives the full variable domain: DGGITQSPKYLFRKEGQNVTLSCEQNLNHDAMYWYRQDPGQGLRLIYYSQIVNDFQKGDIAEGYSVSREKKESFPLTVTSAQKNPTAFYLCASSTDRENTEAFFGQGTRLTVV.

The chain is built from TRBV6-5 and TRBJ2-1; 8 nucleotides line up with TRBD2. The CDR3 covers 15 residues. Germline CDR1 reads MNHEY; CDR2 reads SVGAGI. After removal of 2 bases from V and 8 bases from J, the junction contained 8 bases not matched to a gene. The CDR3, as DNA: TGTGCCAGCAGTTACGGTAGCGGGGTGTTCGATGAGCAGTTCTTC. It specifies CASSYGSGVFDEQFF.

The chain uses TRBV11-2 and TRBJ1-2; D is uncertain. Germline CDR1 reads SGHAT; CDR2 reads FQNNGV. The CDR3 has 14 amino acids. The V and J ends lost 0 bases and 8 bases respectively, with 13 bases between them. The CDR3: CASSLDGTERGYTF. CDR3 sequence (DNA): TGTGCCAGCAGCTTAGACGGAACAGAACGGGGCTACACCTTC.